This is a list of T cell receptor beta chains from one sample in a study of T cell responses to AZD1222 COVID-19 vaccine. Some clones are missing from TCRdb's copy, which holds only in-frame ones; the method was immunoSEQ multiplex PCR. The sample includes 100,000 to 150,000 clones, approximately 90% of them seen just once. This specimen consisted of peripheral blood, obtained on day 0 of AZD1222 vaccination. These TCRs come from an adult in good health. The CDR3 runs from the conserved cysteine through the conserved F or W. A D gene is named only where the DNA matches it firmly. A row's size may be missing; if present it is once, few, many or a size class.

j_call: TRBJ2-2
v_call: TRBV7-3
d_call: TRBD1
clone_size: -
cdr3_nt: TGTGCCAGCAGCGCCCAACGCCTTTCCGGGACAGGGGACACCGGGGAGCTGTTTTTT
cdr3_aa: CASSAQRLSGTGDTGELFF

j_call: TRBJ2-7
v_call: TRBV5-1
d_call: -
clone_size: -
cdr3_nt: TGCGCCAGCAGCTTGGCAGTTCAGACACTCTCCTACGAGCAGTACTTC
cdr3_aa: CASSLAVQTLSYEQYF

j_call: TRBJ2-7
v_call: TRBV28
d_call: -
clone_size: -
cdr3_nt: TGTGCCAGCAGTGCCTGGGACAACAAGCCCTACGAGCAGTACTTC
cdr3_aa: CASSAWDNKPYEQYF

j_call: TRBJ1-6
v_call: TRBV6-2/TRBV6-3
d_call: -
clone_size: -
cdr3_nt: TGTGCCAGCAGCTTCAGGGGCAATAATTCACCCCTCCACTTT
cdr3_aa: CASSFRGNNSPLHF

j_call: TRBJ1-6
v_call: TRBV9
d_call: TRBD1
clone_size: -
cdr3_nt: TGTGCCAGCAGCGGATCCCGAGACAGGGGTTCCCTCTATAATTCACCCCTCCACTTT
cdr3_aa: CASSGSRDRGSLYNSPLHF

j_call: TRBJ1-3
v_call: TRBV6-5
d_call: -
clone_size: -
cdr3_nt: TGTGCCAGCAGGGCAGGTAGTATCTCTGGAAACACCATATATTTT
cdr3_aa: CASRAGSISGNTIYF

j_call: TRBJ2-3
v_call: TRBV9
d_call: -
clone_size: -
cdr3_nt: TGTGCCAGCAGCGTAGGTCAATGGGTCACAGATACGCAGTATTTT
cdr3_aa: CASSVGQWVTDTQYF

j_call: TRBJ1-1
v_call: TRBV6-5
d_call: TRBD1
clone_size: -
cdr3_nt: TGTGCCAGCAGTACGACAGGGGTGCGAACTGAAGCTTTCTTT
cdr3_aa: CASSTTGVRTEAFF

j_call: TRBJ1-6
v_call: TRBV5-1
d_call: -
clone_size: -
cdr3_nt: TGCGCCAGCAGCTTGGAGTACAGTGAAAATTCACCCCTCCACTTT
cdr3_aa: CASSLEYSENSPLHF

j_call: TRBJ1-4
v_call: TRBV28
d_call: TRBD1
clone_size: -
cdr3_nt: TGTGCCAGCAGTTCAACTGGACAGGGCACTGAAAAACTGTTTTTT
cdr3_aa: CASSSTGQGTEKLFF

j_call: TRBJ1-2
v_call: TRBV16
d_call: -
clone_size: -
cdr3_nt: TGTGCCAGCAGCCAATCGGCCAGTCAAAACTATGGCTACACCTTC
cdr3_aa: CASSQSASQNYGYTF

j_call: TRBJ1-3
v_call: TRBV19
d_call: TRBD1
clone_size: -
cdr3_nt: TGTGCCAGTAGTACCCAAGACAGGGCTGGAAACACCATATATTTT
cdr3_aa: CASSTQDRAGNTIYF

j_call: TRBJ2-1
v_call: TRBV6-5
d_call: -
clone_size: once
cdr3_nt: TGTGCCAGCAGTTACCTAAGTGAGAATGAGCAGTTCTTC
cdr3_aa: CASSYLSENEQFF

j_call: TRBJ1-1
v_call: TRBV4-1
d_call: TRBD1
clone_size: few
cdr3_nt: TGCGCCAGCAGCCGAGGACAGGGTTTGGACACTGAAGCTTTCTTT
cdr3_aa: CASSRGQGLDTEAFF

j_call: TRBJ1-2
v_call: TRBV9
d_call: TRBD1
clone_size: -
cdr3_nt: TGTGCCAGCAGCAGCGGGGCACAGGGGTTCTTGTTC
cdr3_aa: CASSSGAQGFLF

j_call: TRBJ1-2
v_call: TRBV5-4
d_call: -
clone_size: -
cdr3_nt: TGTGCCAGCAGCCAAGCTTATGGGACCGCGGGCTACACCTTC
cdr3_aa: CASSQAYGTAGYTF

j_call: TRBJ1-3
v_call: TRBV28
d_call: -
clone_size: -
cdr3_nt: TGTGCCAGCAGTTTAGGGGGCGCTGGAAACACCATATATTTT
cdr3_aa: CASSLGGAGNTIYF

j_call: TRBJ2-1
v_call: TRBV5-6
d_call: -
clone_size: -
cdr3_nt: TGTGCCAGCAGCTTGGAAAACCCCCCGAGCTACAATGAGCAGTTCTTC
cdr3_aa: CASSLENPPSYNEQFF

j_call: TRBJ1-1
v_call: TRBV2
d_call: -
clone_size: -
cdr3_nt: TGTGCCAGCGCTACTTCGGGGAACACTGAAGCTTTCTTT
cdr3_aa: CASATSGNTEAFF

j_call: TRBJ1-5
v_call: TRBV21-1
d_call: -
clone_size: -
cdr3_nt: TGTGCCAGCGGGGACAGGGGGCCATATAGCAATCAGCCCCAGCATTTT
cdr3_aa: CASGDRGPYSNQPQHF

j_call: TRBJ1-2
v_call: TRBV7-9
d_call: -
clone_size: -
cdr3_nt: TGTGCCAGCAGCTTAGCGCTCGACTTCAACTATGGCTACACCTTC
cdr3_aa: CASSLALDFNYGYTF

j_call: TRBJ2-7
v_call: TRBV11-3
d_call: -
clone_size: -
cdr3_nt: TGTGCCAGCAGCTTAGATCGAGACGAGCAGTACTTC
cdr3_aa: CASSLDRDEQYF

j_call: TRBJ2-1
v_call: TRBV7-2
d_call: -
clone_size: -
cdr3_nt: TGTGCCAGCAGAGGTAGGGGAGGAGGAAATGAGCAGTTCTTC
cdr3_aa: CASRGRGGGNEQFF

j_call: TRBJ2-7
v_call: TRBV18
d_call: -
clone_size: -
cdr3_nt: TGTGCCAGCTCCGGGGCAGGGGGGTCCTACGAGCAGTACTTC
cdr3_aa: CASSGAGGSYEQYF

j_call: TRBJ1-5
v_call: TRBV19
d_call: -
clone_size: -
cdr3_nt: TGTGCCAGTAGTTATAGGGAAAAATATCAGCCCCAGCATTTT
cdr3_aa: CASSYREKYQPQHF

j_call: TRBJ2-7
v_call: TRBV5-1
d_call: TRBD1
clone_size: -
cdr3_nt: TGCGCCAGCAGCCAGTCGACAGGGGGCAACGAGCAGTACTTC
cdr3_aa: CASSQSTGGNEQYF

j_call: TRBJ2-3
v_call: TRBV7-9
d_call: -
clone_size: few
cdr3_nt: TGTGCCAGCACCGAGGACCCTGCGCGGACAGATACGCAGTATTTT
cdr3_aa: CASTEDPARTDTQYF

j_call: TRBJ2-3
v_call: TRBV27
d_call: -
clone_size: -
cdr3_nt: TGTGCCAGCAGTTCGTTGGCCACGAGAGATACGCAGTATTTT
cdr3_aa: CASSSLATRDTQYF

j_call: TRBJ2-2
v_call: TRBV11-2
d_call: TRBD2
clone_size: once
cdr3_nt: TGTGCCAGCAGCGCCACGGGGGGGCGGACCGGGGAGCTGTTTTTT
cdr3_aa: CASSATGGRTGELFF

j_call: TRBJ1-1
v_call: TRBV18
d_call: -
clone_size: -
cdr3_nt: TGTGCCAGCTCACCACGCGGTAGAAACACTGAAGCTTTCTTT
cdr3_aa: CASSPRGRNTEAFF

j_call: TRBJ1-5
v_call: TRBV6-2/TRBV6-3
d_call: -
clone_size: -
cdr3_nt: TGTGCCAGCAGTTACTCATTAACCCCGGGGGACCCAAGCAATCAGCCCCAGCATTTT
cdr3_aa: CASSYSLTPGDPSNQPQHF

j_call: TRBJ2-5
v_call: TRBV7-7
d_call: -
clone_size: -
cdr3_nt: TGTGCTAGCAGCTTAGTGGGGGGCGATGTTGAGACCCAGTACTTC
cdr3_aa: CASSLVGGDVETQYF

j_call: TRBJ2-7
v_call: TRBV7-9
d_call: -
clone_size: few
cdr3_nt: TGTGCCAGCAGCTCAGTAACAGGAGTCTTCTACGAGCAGTACTTC
cdr3_aa: CASSSVTGVFYEQYF

j_call: TRBJ1-4
v_call: TRBV5-1
d_call: -
clone_size: -
cdr3_nt: TGCGCCAGCAGCTCTCGGGGCCTAATTGAAAAACTGTTTTTT
cdr3_aa: CASSSRGLIEKLFF

j_call: TRBJ1-2
v_call: TRBV30
d_call: -
clone_size: -
cdr3_nt: TGTGCCTGGAGTCAGGTAAACTATGGCTACACCTTC
cdr3_aa: CAWSQVNYGYTF

j_call: TRBJ2-7
v_call: TRBV4-1
d_call: -
clone_size: few
cdr3_nt: TGCGCCAGCAGCCAACCTTTCGAGACCTACGAGCAGTACTTC
cdr3_aa: CASSQPFETYEQYF

j_call: TRBJ1-1
v_call: TRBV5-1
d_call: -
clone_size: -
cdr3_nt: TGCGCCAGCAATCCTGACAGTCCAGGCACTGAAGCTTTCTTT
cdr3_aa: CASNPDSPGTEAFF

j_call: TRBJ1-5
v_call: TRBV5-5
d_call: -
clone_size: -
cdr3_nt: TGTGCCAGCAGCTTGGCGGGATTTCAGCCCCAGCATTTT
cdr3_aa: CASSLAGFQPQHF

j_call: TRBJ2-2
v_call: TRBV19
d_call: -
clone_size: -
cdr3_nt: TGTGCCAGTAGTATTTCGGGGCGACCGACTGGGGAGCTGTTTTTT
cdr3_aa: CASSISGRPTGELFF

j_call: TRBJ2-1
v_call: TRBV5-4
d_call: -
clone_size: -
cdr3_nt: TGTGCCAGCAGCTCCCCGACCTCCCGGGGTGAGCAGTTCTTC
cdr3_aa: CASSSPTSRGEQFF

j_call: TRBJ2-2
v_call: TRBV2
d_call: -
clone_size: -
cdr3_nt: TGTGCCAGCAGTGAGGAGAGGTCCGGGGAGCTGTTTTTT
cdr3_aa: CASSEERSGELFF

j_call: TRBJ2-7
v_call: TRBV4-3
d_call: -
clone_size: -
cdr3_nt: TGCGCCAGCAGCCAACACGTTACAGGGCCCTACTCCTACGAGCAGTACTTC
cdr3_aa: CASSQHVTGPYSYEQYF

j_call: TRBJ1-2
v_call: TRBV6-2/TRBV6-3
d_call: TRBD1
clone_size: -
cdr3_nt: TGTGCCAGCATCCCCCACAGGGGAGGCAGCTATGGCTACACCTTC
cdr3_aa: CASIPHRGGSYGYTF